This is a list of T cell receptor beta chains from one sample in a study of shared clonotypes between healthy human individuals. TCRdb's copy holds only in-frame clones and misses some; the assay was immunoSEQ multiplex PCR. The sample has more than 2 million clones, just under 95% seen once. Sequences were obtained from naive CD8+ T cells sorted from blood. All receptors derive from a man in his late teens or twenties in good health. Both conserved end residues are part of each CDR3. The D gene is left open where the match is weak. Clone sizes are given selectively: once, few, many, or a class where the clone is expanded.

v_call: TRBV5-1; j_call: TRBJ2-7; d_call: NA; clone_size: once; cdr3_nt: TGCGTCAGCAGCCTCGGATCCTACGAGCAGTACTTC; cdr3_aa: CVSSLGSYEQYF
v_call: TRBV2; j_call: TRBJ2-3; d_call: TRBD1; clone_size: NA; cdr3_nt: TGTGCCAGCAGTCACCTAAGACAGGGAGGCACAGATACGCAGTATTTT; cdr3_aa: CASSHLRQGGTDTQYF
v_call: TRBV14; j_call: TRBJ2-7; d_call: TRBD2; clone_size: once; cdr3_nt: TGTGCCAGCAGTATGTTAGGGGCGGGAGTTGGCGAGCAGTACTTC; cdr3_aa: CASSMLGAGVGEQYF
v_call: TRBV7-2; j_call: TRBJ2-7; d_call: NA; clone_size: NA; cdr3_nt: TGTGCCAGCAGCCCCGTTGGGTCCTACGAGCAGTACTTC; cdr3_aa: CASSPVGSYEQYF
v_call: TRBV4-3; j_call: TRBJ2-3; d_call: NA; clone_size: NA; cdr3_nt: TGCGCCAGTAGTCTCGGGGCAGATACGCAGTATTTT; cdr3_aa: CASSLGADTQYF
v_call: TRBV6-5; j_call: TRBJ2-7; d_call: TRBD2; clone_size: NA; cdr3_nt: TGTGCCAGCAGTTACTCGATCAGCGGGGGGCTTTACGAGCAGTACTTC; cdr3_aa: CASSYSISGGLYEQYF
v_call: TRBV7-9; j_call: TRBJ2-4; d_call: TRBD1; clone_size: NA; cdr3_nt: TGCGCCAGCAGCTCTGGGACAGGGGGAGACATTCAGTACTTC; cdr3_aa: CASSSGTGGDIQYF
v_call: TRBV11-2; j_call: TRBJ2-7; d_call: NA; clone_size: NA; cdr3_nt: TGTGCCAGCAGCTTGTCCAGCTCCTACGAGCAGTACTTC; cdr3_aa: CASSLSSSYEQYF
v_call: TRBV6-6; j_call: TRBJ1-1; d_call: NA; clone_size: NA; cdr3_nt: TGTGCCAGCACCCTAGGGAACACTGAAGCTTTCTTT; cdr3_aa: CASTLGNTEAFF
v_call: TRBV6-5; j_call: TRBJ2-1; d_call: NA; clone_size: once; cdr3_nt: TGTGCCAGCAGTTACCAGGGTCCCCACAATGAGCAGTTCTTC; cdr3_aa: CASSYQGPHNEQFF
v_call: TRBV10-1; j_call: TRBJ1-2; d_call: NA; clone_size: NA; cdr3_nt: TGCGCCAGCAGTGAGTCAAGGATTTATGGCTACACCTTC; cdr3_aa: CASSESRIYGYTF
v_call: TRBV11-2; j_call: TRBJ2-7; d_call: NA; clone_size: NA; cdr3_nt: TGTGCCAGCAGCCTCGGACAGCCACTACTAGAGCAGTACTTC; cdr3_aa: CASSLGQPLLEQYF
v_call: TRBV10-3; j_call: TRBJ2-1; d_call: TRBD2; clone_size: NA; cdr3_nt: TGTGCCATCAGAGTAGCGGGAGAAGGACATGAGCAGTTCTTC; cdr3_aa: CAIRVAGEGHEQFF
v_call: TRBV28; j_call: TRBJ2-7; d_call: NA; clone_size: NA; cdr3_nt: TGTGCCAGCACTTCCAGGGTGGGCCTCTCCTACGAGCAGTACTTC; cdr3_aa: CASTSRVGLSYEQYF
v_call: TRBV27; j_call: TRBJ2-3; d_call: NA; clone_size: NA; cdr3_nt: TGTGCCAGCAGTACCCGACAGGTTTCCTACCCCACAGATACGCAGTATTTT; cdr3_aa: CASSTRQVSYPTDTQYF
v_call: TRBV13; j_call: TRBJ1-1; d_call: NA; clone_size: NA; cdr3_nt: TGTGCCAGCAGCTCAATAGACCGTCGGAACACTGAAGCTTTCTTT; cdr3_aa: CASSSIDRRNTEAFF
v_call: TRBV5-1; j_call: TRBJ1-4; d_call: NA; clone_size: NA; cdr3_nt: TGCGCCAGCAGCCGGGAGACAGGCCTTAATGAAAAACTGTTTTTT; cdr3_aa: CASSRETGLNEKLFF
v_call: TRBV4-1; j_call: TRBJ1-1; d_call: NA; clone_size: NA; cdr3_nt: TGCGCCAGCAGCCAGGTCCGGGGCAGCACTGAAGCTTTCTTT; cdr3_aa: CASSQVRGSTEAFF
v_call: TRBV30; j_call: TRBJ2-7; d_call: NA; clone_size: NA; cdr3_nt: TGTGCCTGGAGTGCGGGATTGCGGTACGAGCAGTACTTC; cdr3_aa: CAWSAGLRYEQYF
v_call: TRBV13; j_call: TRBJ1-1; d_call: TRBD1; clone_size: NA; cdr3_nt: TGTGCCAGCAGGCTACAGGGGGCAACTGAAGCTTTCTTT; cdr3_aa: CASRLQGATEAFF
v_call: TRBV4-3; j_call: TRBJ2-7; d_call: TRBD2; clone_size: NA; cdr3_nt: TGCGCCAGCAGCCAAGATTTGTCGGCGGGAGAATTGTCCTACGAGCAGTACTTC; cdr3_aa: CASSQDLSAGELSYEQYF
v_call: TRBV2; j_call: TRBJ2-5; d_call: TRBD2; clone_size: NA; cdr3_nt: TGTGCCACCGGCCGGGGACTAGCGGGGGGGACCCAGTACTTC; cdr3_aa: CATGRGLAGGTQYF
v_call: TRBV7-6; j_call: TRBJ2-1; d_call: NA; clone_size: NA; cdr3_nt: TGTGCCAGCAGCTTAGGACTCGCCAATGAGCAGTTCTTC; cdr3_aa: CASSLGLANEQFF
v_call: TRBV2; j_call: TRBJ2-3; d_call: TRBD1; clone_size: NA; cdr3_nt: TGTGCCAGCCTGGCGACAGGGGCAGATACGCAGTATTTT; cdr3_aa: CASLATGADTQYF
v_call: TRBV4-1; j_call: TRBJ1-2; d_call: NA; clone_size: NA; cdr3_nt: TGCGCCAGCAGCCAAGGGTGGGGGGCGGAGGGCTACACCTTC; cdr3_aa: CASSQGWGAEGYTF
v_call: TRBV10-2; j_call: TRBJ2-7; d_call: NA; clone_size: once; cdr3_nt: TGCGCCAGCAGCCAGGGATGGGGGACCAGCTCCTACGAGCAGTACTTC; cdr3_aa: CASSQGWGTSSYEQYF
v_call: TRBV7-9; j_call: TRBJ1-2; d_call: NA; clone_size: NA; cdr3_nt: TGTGCCAGCAGCTTACAGGGTCCGCAGCGCTATGGCTACACCTTC; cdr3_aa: CASSLQGPQRYGYTF
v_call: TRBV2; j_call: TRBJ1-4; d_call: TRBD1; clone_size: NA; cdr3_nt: TGTGCCAGCACGACCGGGACAGTGGCAGGCAAGGGTGAAAAACTGTTTTTT; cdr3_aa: CASTTGTVAGKGEKLFF
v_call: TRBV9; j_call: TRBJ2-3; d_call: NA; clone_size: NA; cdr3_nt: TGTGCCAGCAGCGTAGGGGACCACCACACTGATACGCAGTATTTT; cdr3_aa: CASSVGDHHTDTQYF
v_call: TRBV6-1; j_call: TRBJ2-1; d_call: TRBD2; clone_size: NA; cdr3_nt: TGTGCCAGCCAAGCGGGAGTTTCATATGAGCAGTTCTTC; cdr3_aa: CASQAGVSYEQFF
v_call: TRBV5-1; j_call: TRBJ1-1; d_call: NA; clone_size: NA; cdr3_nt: TGCGCCAGCAGCCTGATCATGAACACTGAAGCTTTCTTT; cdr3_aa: CASSLIMNTEAFF
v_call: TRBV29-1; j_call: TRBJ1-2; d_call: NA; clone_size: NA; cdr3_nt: TGCAGCGTTGTGGGTACCTATGGCTACACCTTC; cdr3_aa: CSVVGTYGYTF
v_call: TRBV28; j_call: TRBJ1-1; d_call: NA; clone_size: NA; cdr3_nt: TGTGCCAGCAGTTTGTCGCAGGGTTTAGGTAACACTGAAGCTTTCTTT; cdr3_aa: CASSLSQGLGNTEAFF
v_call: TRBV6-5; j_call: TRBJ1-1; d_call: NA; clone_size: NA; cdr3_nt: TGTGCCAGCAGTTACTCAAGACTGAACACTGAAGCTTTCTTT; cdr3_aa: CASSYSRLNTEAFF
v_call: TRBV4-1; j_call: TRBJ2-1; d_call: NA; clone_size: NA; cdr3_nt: TGCGCCAGCAACTCGGGGCCTCACAATGAGCAGTTCTTC; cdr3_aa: CASNSGPHNEQFF
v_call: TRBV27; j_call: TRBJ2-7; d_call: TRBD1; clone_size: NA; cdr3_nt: TGTGCCAGCAGTTTATCGCCCGGGACAGGGATCTACGAGCAGTACTTC; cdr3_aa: CASSLSPGTGIYEQYF
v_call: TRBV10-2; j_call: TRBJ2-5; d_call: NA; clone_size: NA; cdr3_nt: TGCGCCAGCAGTGAGTCCGGGCAGTCTCAAGAGACCCAGTACTTC; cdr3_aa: CASSESGQSQETQYF
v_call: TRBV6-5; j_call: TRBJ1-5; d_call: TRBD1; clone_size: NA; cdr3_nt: TGTGCCAGCAGCCCCGGGACAGCAAATCAGCCCCAGCATTTT; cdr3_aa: CASSPGTANQPQHF
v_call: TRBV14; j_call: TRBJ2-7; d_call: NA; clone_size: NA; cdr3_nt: TGTGCCAGCAGCCCCACTGGCCGATACAACTACGAGCAGTACTTC; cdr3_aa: CASSPTGRYNYEQYF
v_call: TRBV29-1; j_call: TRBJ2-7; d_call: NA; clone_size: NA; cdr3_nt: TGCAGCGTTGAAAACGGCTACGAGCAGTACTTC; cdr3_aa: CSVENGYEQYF
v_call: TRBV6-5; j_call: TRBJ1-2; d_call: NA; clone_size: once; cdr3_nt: TGTGCCAGCACCCTCGCGGCAGGGATCTATGGCTACACCTTC; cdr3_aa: CASTLAAGIYGYTF
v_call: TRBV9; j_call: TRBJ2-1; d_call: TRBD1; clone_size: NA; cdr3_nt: TGTGCCAGCAGCGTAGTCGGGACAGATAATTATGAGCAGTTCTTC; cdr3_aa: CASSVVGTDNYEQFF
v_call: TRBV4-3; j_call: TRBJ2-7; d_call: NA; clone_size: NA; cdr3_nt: TGCGCCAGCAGCCAAGACAGAACCTACGAGCAGTACTTC; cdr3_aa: CASSQDRTYEQYF
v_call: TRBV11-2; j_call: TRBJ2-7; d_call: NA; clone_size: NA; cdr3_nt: TGTGCCAGCAGCTTAGCAGGGCTGGCCTACGAGCAGTACTTC; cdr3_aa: CASSLAGLAYEQYF
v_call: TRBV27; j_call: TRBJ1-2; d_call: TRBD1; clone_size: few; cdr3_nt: TGTGCCAGCAGTCCTTCCACAGGACAGGTCAACTATGGCTACACCTTC; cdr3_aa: CASSPSTGQVNYGYTF
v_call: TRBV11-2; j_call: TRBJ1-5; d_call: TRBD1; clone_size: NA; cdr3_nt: TGTGCCAGCAGCTCCGGACAGGGCAATCAGCCCCAGCATTTT; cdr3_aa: CASSSGQGNQPQHF
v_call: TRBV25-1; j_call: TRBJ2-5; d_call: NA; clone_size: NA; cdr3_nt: TGTGCCAGCGGGGAGACAGTCGCGGAGACCCAGTACTTC; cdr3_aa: CASGETVAETQYF
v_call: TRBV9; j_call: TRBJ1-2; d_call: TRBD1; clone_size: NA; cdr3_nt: TGTGCCAGCAGCGTAGCGCCTAGGGACAGGAGGGACTATGGCTACACCTTC; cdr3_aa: CASSVAPRDRRDYGYTF
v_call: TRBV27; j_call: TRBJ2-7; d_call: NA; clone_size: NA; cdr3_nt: TGTGCCAGCAGAGGGATAGGGTACGAGCAGTACTTC; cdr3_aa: CASRGIGYEQYF
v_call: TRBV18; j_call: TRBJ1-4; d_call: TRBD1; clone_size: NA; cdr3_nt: TGTGCCAGCTCACCCGGACAGGGAGCTGAAAAACTGCTTTTT; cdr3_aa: CASSPGQGAEKLLF
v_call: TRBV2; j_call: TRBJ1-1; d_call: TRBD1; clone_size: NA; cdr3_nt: TGTGCCAGCAGTGAACCGACAGGGGGGACTGAAGCTTTCTTT; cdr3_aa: CASSEPTGGTEAFF